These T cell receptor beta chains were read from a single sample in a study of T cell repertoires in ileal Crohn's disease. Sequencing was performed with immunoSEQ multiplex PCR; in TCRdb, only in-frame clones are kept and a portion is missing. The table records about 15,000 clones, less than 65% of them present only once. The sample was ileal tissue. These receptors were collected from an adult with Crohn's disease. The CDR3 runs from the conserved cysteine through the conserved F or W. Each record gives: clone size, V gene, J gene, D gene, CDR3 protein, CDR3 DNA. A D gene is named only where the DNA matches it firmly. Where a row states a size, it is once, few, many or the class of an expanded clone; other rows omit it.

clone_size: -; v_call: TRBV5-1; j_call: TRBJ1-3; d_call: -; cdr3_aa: CASSLRGQHGTNSGNTIYF; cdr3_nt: TGCGCCAGCAGCCTGAGAGGACAGCATGGGACTAACTCTGGAAACACCATATATTTT
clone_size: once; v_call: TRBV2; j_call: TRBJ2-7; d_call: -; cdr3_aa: CASSRERSYEQYF; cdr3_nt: TGTGCCAGCAGTCGGGAAAGGTCCTACGAGCAGTACTTC
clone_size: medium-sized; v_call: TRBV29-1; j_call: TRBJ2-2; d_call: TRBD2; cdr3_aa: CSGRTSAAGELFF; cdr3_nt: TGCAGCGGCCGGACTAGCGCCGCTGGGGAGCTGTTTTTT
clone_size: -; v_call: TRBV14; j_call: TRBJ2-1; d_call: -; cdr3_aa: CASSPYSGQPNEQFF; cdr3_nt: TGTGCCAGCAGCCCCTATTCCGGACAACCCAATGAGCAGTTCTTC
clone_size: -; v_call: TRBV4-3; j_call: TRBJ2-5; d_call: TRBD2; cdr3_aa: CASSPSLTSGQETQYF; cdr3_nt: TGCGCCAGCAGCCCATCATTGACTAGCGGCCAAGAGACCCAGTACTTC
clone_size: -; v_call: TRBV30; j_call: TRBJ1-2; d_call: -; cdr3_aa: CAWTGRANYGYTF; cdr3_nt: TGTGCCTGGACAGGGAGGGCTAACTATGGCTACACCTTC
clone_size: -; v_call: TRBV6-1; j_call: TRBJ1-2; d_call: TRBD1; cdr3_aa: CASMEPGGLGSTF; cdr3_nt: TGTGCCAGCATGGAGCCAGGGGGCCTTGGAAGCACCTTC
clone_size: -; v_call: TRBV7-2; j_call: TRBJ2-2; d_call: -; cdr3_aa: CASSPAGLNTGELFF; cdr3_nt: TGTGCCAGCAGCCCTGCGGGACTCAACACCGGGGAGCTGTTTTTT
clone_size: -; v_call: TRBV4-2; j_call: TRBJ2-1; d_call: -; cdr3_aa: CASSQELASSDEQFF; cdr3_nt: TGTGCCAGCAGCCAAGAGTTAGCTAGCTCCGATGAGCAGTTCTTC
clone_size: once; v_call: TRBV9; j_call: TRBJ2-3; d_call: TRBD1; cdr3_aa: CASSVGNRGIGDTQYF; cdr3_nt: TGTGCCAGCAGCGTAGGGAACAGGGGAATCGGAGATACGCAGTATTTT
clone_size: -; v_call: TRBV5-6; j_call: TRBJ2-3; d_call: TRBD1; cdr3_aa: CASRLPGQGASDTQYF; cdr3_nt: TGTGCCAGCAGACTGCCGGGACAGGGGGCTTCAGATACGCAGTATTTT
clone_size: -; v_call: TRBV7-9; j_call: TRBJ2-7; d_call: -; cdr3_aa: CASSPPWYGGGGGSYEQYF; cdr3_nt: TGTGCCAGCAGCCCCCCGTGGTACGGGGGAGGGGGGGGCTCCTACGAGCAGTACTTC
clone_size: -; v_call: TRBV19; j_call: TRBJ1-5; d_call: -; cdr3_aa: CASSSVGGNQPQHF; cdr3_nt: TGTGCCAGTAGTTCGGTAGGGGGCAATCAGCCCCAGCATTTT
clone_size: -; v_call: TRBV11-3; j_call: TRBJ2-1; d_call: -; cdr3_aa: CASSLEHVSSYNEQFF; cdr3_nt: TGTGCCAGCAGCTTAGAACATGTAAGCTCCTACAATGAGCAGTTCTTC
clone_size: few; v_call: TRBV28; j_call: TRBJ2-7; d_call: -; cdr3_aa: CASSHNYEQYF; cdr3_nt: TGTGCCAGCAGCCACAACTACGAGCAGTACTTC
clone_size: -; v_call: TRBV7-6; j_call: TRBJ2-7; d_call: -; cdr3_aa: CASSLEGGGRDEQYF; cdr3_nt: TGTGCCAGCAGCTTAGAGGGCGGGGGCCGCGACGAGCAGTACTTC
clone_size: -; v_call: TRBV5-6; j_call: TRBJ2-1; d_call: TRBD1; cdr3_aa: CASSYIDRDSSREQFF; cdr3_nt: TGTGCCAGCAGCTACATCGACAGGGACAGTTCTCGGGAGCAGTTCTTC
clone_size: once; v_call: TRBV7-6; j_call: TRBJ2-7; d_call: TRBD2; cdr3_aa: CASRGTSGSHQYF; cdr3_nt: TGTGCCAGCCGCGGCACTAGCGGGAGCCACCAGTACTTC
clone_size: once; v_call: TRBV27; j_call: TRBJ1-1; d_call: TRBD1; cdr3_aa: CASRRVGQGAMNTEAFF; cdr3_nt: TGTGCCAGCAGGCGTGTGGGACAGGGTGCAATGAACACTGAAGCTTTCTTT
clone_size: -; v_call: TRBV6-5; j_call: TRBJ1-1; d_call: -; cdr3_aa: CASSGRTGSEAFF; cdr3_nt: TGTGCCAGCAGTGGGCGAACAGGGAGTGAAGCTTTCTTT
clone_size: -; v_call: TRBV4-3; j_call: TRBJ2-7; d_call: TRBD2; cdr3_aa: CASSPSGRSGEQYF; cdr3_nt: TGCGCCAGCAGCCCTAGCGGGAGATCGGGCGAGCAGTACTTC
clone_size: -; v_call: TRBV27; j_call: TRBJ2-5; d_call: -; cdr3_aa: CASSLYPGGETQYF; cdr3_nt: TGTGCCAGCAGTTTATACCCGGGTGGGGAGACCCAGTACTTC
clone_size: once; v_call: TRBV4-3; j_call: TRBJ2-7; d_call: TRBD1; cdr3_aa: CASSQGGTGTYEQYF; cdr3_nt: TGCGCCAGCAGCCAAGGTGGGACAGGAACCTACGAGCAGTACTTC
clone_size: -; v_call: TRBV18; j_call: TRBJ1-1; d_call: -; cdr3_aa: CASSPPSVVGTEAFF; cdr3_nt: TGTGCCAGCTCACCACCCTCAGTGGTCGGGACTGAAGCTTTCTTT
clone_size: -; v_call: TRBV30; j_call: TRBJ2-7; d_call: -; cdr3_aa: CAIDTLYEQYF; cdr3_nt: TGTGCCATCGATACTCTTTACGAGCAGTACTTC
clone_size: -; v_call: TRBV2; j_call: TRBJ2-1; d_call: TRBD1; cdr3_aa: CASNHRGDNEQFF; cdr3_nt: TGTGCCAGCAACCACAGGGGTGACAATGAGCAGTTCTTC
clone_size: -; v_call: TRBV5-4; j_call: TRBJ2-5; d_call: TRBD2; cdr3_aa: CASSQQTSGLEETQYF; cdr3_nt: TGTGCCAGCAGCCAACAGACTAGCGGGTTAGAAGAGACCCAGTACTTC
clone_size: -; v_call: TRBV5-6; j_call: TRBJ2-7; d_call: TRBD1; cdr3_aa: CASSPGTGIFDEQYF; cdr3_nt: TGTGCCAGCAGCCCCGGGACAGGGATTTTTGACGAGCAGTACTTC
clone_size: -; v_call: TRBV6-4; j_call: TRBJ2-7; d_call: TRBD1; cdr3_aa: CASSRDRGDEQYF; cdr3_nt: TGTGCCAGCAGCCGGGACAGGGGTGACGAGCAGTACTTC
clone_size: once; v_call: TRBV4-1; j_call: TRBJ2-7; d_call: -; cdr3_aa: CASSQASTVSSYEQYF; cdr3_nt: TGCGCCAGCAGCCAAGCGAGTACAGTGAGTTCCTACGAGCAGTACTTC
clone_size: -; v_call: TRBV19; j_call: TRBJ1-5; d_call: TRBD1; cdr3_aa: CASRSGQGYNQPQHF; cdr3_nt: TGTGCCAGTAGGTCCGGACAGGGCTACAATCAGCCCCAGCATTTT
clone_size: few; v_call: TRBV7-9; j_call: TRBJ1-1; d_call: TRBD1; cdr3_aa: CASSFTGVTEAFF; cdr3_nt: TGTGCCAGCAGCTTTACAGGGGTCACTGAAGCTTTCTTT
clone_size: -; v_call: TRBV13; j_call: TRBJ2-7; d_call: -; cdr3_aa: CASSSWGASYYEQYF; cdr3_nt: TGTGCCAGCAGCTCCTGGGGCGCCTCGTACTACGAGCAGTACTTC
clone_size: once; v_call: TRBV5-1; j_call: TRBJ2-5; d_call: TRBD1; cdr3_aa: CASSLAGQGRETQYF; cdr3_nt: TGCGCCAGCAGCTTGGCCGGACAGGGGAGAGAGACCCAGTACTTC
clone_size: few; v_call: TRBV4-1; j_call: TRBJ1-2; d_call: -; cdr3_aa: CASSQDPRGNYGYTF; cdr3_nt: TGCGCCAGCAGCCAAGATCCCAGGGGCAACTATGGCTACACCTTC
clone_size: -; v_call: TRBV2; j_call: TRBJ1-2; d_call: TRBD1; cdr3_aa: CASREPGTGNYGYTF; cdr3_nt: TGTGCCAGCAGGGAACCCGGGACAGGGAATTATGGCTACACCTTC